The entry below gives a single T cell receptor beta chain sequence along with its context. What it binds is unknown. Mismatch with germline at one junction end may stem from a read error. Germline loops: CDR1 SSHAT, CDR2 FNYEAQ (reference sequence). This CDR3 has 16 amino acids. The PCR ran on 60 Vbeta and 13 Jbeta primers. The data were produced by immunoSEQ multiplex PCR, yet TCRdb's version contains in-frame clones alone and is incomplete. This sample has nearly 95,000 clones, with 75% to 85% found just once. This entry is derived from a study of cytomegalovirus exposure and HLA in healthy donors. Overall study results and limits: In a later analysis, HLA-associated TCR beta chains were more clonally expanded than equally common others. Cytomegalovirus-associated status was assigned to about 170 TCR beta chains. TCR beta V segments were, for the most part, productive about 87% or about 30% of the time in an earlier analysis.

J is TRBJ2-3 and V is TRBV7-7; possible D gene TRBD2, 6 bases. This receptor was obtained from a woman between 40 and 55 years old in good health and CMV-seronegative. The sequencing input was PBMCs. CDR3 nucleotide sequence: TGTGCTAGCAGCTTAGGTTTCCGGGGGAGCACAGATACGCAGTATTTT. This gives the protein CASSLGFRGSTDTQYF.